What follows is one T cell receptor beta chain and its context. Deletions cut 1 base from V and 5 bases from J, with 20 bases between. The CDR3 consists of 17 residues. Germline V gene lookup returns CDR1 SGHVS and CDR2 FQNEAQ. Under the authors' procedure: Cell counts per sample came from amplifying reference gene primers. Libraries were prepared by immunoSEQ multiplex PCR; TCRdb keeps only in-frame clonotypes and omits some of them. Clone size and the V and J calls come from that table; the DNA yielded D and trimming. The sample records under 450,000 clones, around 84% being singletons. These data are taken from a study of blood T cell repertoires in COVID-19. About the research overall: Samples taken during acute and convalescent COVID-19 were collected in the United States, Italy and Spain. PBMCs, B-cell-depleted T cells, or T cells provided the cDNA or gDNA that made up the material.

The specimen was peripheral blood. This clonotype was obtained from a human donor with acute or convalescent COVID-19. The donor label of this sample is uncertain. V usage is TRBV7-8 and J usage is TRBJ2-5; D possibly corresponds to TRBD1 (6 bases). The CDR3, as DNA: TGTGCCAGCAGCTTAGGAGCGCAGGACCTAAGGGGGGAGACCCAGTACTTC. It codes for CASSLGAQDLRGETQYF.